Listed here are 18 T cell receptor beta chains from one sample, sequenced in a study of human T cells and chemical hapten exposure. Each CDR3 protein gets one entry after TCRdb re-called the RACE reads with MiXCR. The sample has under 60,000 distinct CDR3 sequences; 11% are singletons. Time point meaning: patch test 1, 2 weeks after DPC sensitization. Treatment reported: therapeutic diphenylcyclopropenone sensitization with weekly scalp DPC. Whole blood, unfractionated, served as the material for total RNA extraction. The starting material was whole blood, obtained in connection with sensitization to the hapten diphenylcyclopropenone (DPC). The receptors stem from a woman in her thirties or forties with alopecia areata. Some clones in this sample may be carry-over from other donors' samples.

The gene calls are TRBV7-8 and TRBJ1-5, with D possibly matching TRBD1 (6 bases). Trimming removed 1 base from V and 2 bases from J, with 18 bases in between. The CDR3 covers 18 residues. The germline V gene has CDR1 SGHVS and CDR2 FQNEAQ. CDR3 amino acids: CASSLGFIGGAGNQPQHF. CDR3 bases: TGTGCCAGCAGCTTAGGTTTTATAGGGGGGGCCGGCAATCAGCCCCAGCATTTT.

This clonotype was detected many times. This sequence joins TRBV11-2 and TRBJ2-5; maybe TRBD2 (5 bases). The CDR3 has 14 residues. Germline V CDR1 and CDR2: SGHAT, FQNNGV. Deletions cut 1 base from V and 9 bases from J, with 15 bases between. CDR3 sequence reads: CASSLAYQERAQYF. The CDR3 nucleotides read TGTGCCAGCAGCTTAGCGTACCAAGAGAGGGCCCAGTACTTC.

This clonotype came up a few times. In DNA, the CDR3 is TGTGCCTGGGATACTAGCAGCGGAGATACGCAGTATTTT. Protein sequence: CAWDTSSGDTQYF. The rearrangement links TRBV30 to TRBJ2-3; maybe TRBD2 (6 bases). Germline V CDR1 and CDR2: GTSNPN, SVGIG (reference sequence). The CDR3 has 13 residues. V gave up 5 bases and J gave up 5 bases, with 14 bases separating them.

The sample holds many counts of this clonotype. The V call is TRBV12-3 or TRBV12-4, the J call TRBJ1-5, with TRBD1 matching 7 bases. The CDR3 contains 15 residues. Unmatched junction bases numbered 5, after V lost 2 bases and J lost 4 bases. The CDR3 here is CASSLSAGGNQPQHF. CDR3 bases: TGTGCCAGCAGTTTATCCGCAGGGGGTAATCAGCCCCAGCATTTT.

This clonotype has a handful of counts. The chain couples TRBV19 to TRBJ2-1, with TRBD2 matching over 15 bases. The CDR3 sequence is 17 residues long. Trimming took 4 bases from V and 2 from J; bases not matched to a gene: 3. CDR1 and CDR2 from the germline V gene are LNHDA and SQIVND (reference sequence). The chain's CDR3 is CASSTGTSGRTYNEQFF. Written as DNA, the CDR3 is TGTGCCAGTAGTACGGGGACTAGCGGGAGGACCTACAATGAGCAGTTCTTC.

This clonotype was seen a few times. This chain connects TRBV12-3 or TRBV12-4 to TRBJ2-7; D not certain. Trimming stripped 5 bases from V and 3 bases from J, with 2 bases between. This CDR3 spans 10 amino acids. The CDR3 DNA sequence: TGTGCCAGCAGTATCTACGAGCAGTACTTC. Translating gives CASSIYEQYF.

This clonotype turned up a few times. J is TRBJ1-3 and V is TRBV9; 10 bases line up with TRBD1. Germline-derived CDR1 and CDR2 are SGDLS and YYNGEE. The CDR3 extends over 15 amino acids. Unmatched junction bases numbered 2, after V lost 3 bases and J lost 2 bases. CDR3 sequence: CASSATGGPGNTIYF. DNA of the CDR3: TGTGCCAGCAGCGCGACAGGGGGCCCTGGAAACACCATATATTTT.

The chain links TRBV18 to TRBJ2-5; 8 bases align to TRBD2. The CDR3 spans 14 residues. From germline, CDR1 is KGHSH and CDR2 LQKENI. The ends lost 4 bases at V and 2 bases at J; junction bases unmatched: 3. CDR3 sequence reads: CASSLTSGQETQYF. DNA of the CDR3: TGTGCCAGCTCACTCACTAGCGGACAAGAGACCCAGTACTTC. The complete variable domain, with remaining parts taken from reference TRBV18 and TRBJ2-5, reads NAGVMQNPRHLVRRRGQEARLRCSPMKGHSHVYWYRQLPEEGLKFMVYLQKENIIDESGMPKERFSAEFPKEGPSILRIQQVVRGDSAAYFCASSLTSGQETQYFGPGTRLLVL.

The chain uses TRBV5-1 and TRBJ1-1; a possible D gene is TRBD1 (6 bases). CDR3 length: 15 amino acids. In germline, CDR1 is SGHRS, CDR2 YFSETQ. V was cut by 5 bases and J by 2 bases, with 16 bases left in between. CDR3 nucleotides: TGCGCCAGCAGGAAGCAAACAGGGTTAAACACTGAAGCTTTCTTT. This translates into CASRKQTGLNTEAFF.

The V gene is TRBV24-1, the J gene TRBJ2-2; D gene uncertain. Per the germline V gene, CDR1 is KGHDR and CDR2 is SFDVKD. CDR3 size: 15 residues. Trimming left V 5 bases short and J 6 bases short, with 15 bases between. CDR3 sequence (DNA): TGTGCCACCAGTGCCTCGGAGAAATCCGCCGGGGAGCTGTTTTTT. Its translation is CATSASEKSAGELFF.

The V call is TRBV7-2, the J call TRBJ1-5; D might be TRBD1 (5 bases). V was clipped by 0 bases and J by 6 bases, with 12 bases between them. The CDR3 has 15 amino acids. CDR1 is SGHTA and CDR2 is FQGNSA in the germline V gene. The CDR3 sequence is CASSLARSGVQPQHF. The CDR3, as DNA: TGTGCCAGCAGCTTAGCGCGGTCGGGGGTTCAGCCCCAGCATTTT.

This clonotype appeared many times. The gene calls are TRBV7-6 and TRBJ2-5; D remains unclear. This CDR3 contains 16 residues. Per germline, CDR1 SGHVS and CDR2 FNYEAQ. V dropped 1 base and J dropped 0 bases, with 12 bases sitting between them. DNA of the CDR3: TGTGCCAGCAGCTTAGGCGTGAAACCGTACCAAGAGACCCAGTACTTC. Translating it yields CASSLGVKPYQETQYF.

This clonotype appeared many times. The chain recombines TRBV4-1 with TRBJ1-2, with D unclear. The CDR3 is 15 amino acids. V was pared by 4 bases and J by 5 bases, with 17 bases between. Germline CDR1 and CDR2: MGHRA and YSYEKL. The CDR3 sequence is CASSPSPTETYGYTF. The CDR3 nucleotides read TGCGCCAGCAGCCCTTCCCCCACAGAGACTTATGGCTACACCTTC.

This clonotype was detected only a few times. The V and J genes are TRBV29-1 and TRBJ2-6; D is tentatively TRBD1 or TRBD2 (5 bases each). CDR1 SQVTM and CDR2 ANQGSEA come from the germline V gene. With 4 bases removed from V and 0 bases from J, the gap between germline ends came to 10 bases. CDR3 size: 15 residues. CDR3 in DNA: TGCAGCGTTGGCCGGGACCTCTCTGGGGCCAACGTCCTGACTTTC. Amino acids: CSVGRDLSGANVLTF.

This rearrangement joins TRBV6-5 to TRBJ1-1, with no clear D. The CDR3 has 15 residues. V was shortened by 5 bases and J by 0 bases, with 13 bases between the two germline ends. Germline V gene sequence: CDR1 MNHEY, CDR2 SVGAGI. CDR3 DNA sequence: TGTGCCAGCAGTACGGCGGGAGGGATGAACACTGAAGCTTTCTTT. Protein product: CASSTAGGMNTEAFF.

V usage is TRBV7-3 and J usage is TRBJ2-1; 10 bases line up with TRBD2. V was clipped by 2 bases and J by 7 bases; unmatched bases: 14. Looked up from germline, CDR1 is SGHTA and CDR2 is FQGTGA. The CDR3 sequence is 18 residues long. The CDR3 DNA sequence: TGTGCCAGCAGCTTACGGCGAGCGGGAGGGCCGTTAGAAAATGAGCAGTTCTTC. Protein: CASSLRRAGGPLENEQFF.

This clonotype has a handful of counts. The genes are TRBV7-9 and TRBJ2-1; TRBD2 matches 8 bases. J gave up 6 bases and V 5 bases, and 12 bases lay outside the gene matches. This CDR3 is built from 16 residues. Germline V lookup: CDR1 SEHNR, CDR2 FQNEAQ (reference sequence). CDR3 residues: CASSPPLVAGLNEQFF. The DNA for the CDR3 is TGTGCCAGCAGCCCCCCTCTAGTAGCGGGACTCAATGAGCAGTTCTTC.

The sample holds a few counts of this clonotype. The genes are TRBV11-2 and TRBJ2-1; TRBD1 matches at 8 bases. This CDR3 has 15 amino acids. J gave up 2 bases and V 3 bases, and 3 bases lay outside the gene matches. Looked up from germline, CDR1 is SGHAT and CDR2 is FQNNGV. CDR3 loop: CASSFGQGPYNEQFF. The CDR3 DNA is TGTGCCAGCAGCTTCGGACAGGGCCCCTACAATGAGCAGTTCTTC.